These 9 T cell receptor beta chains were all obtained from the same sample, sequenced in a study of blood T cell repertoires in COVID-19. Profiled with immunoSEQ multiplex PCR; TCRdb holds only in-frame clones, not every one. The sample records 130,000 to 150,000 clones, roughly 79% being singletons. The sample was peripheral blood. These TCRs come from a man aged 50 to 59 with active or convalescent COVID-19.

The chain employs TRBV2 and TRBJ2-5; 7 bases line up with TRBD2. The junction had 2 bases not matched to a gene; V was cut back by 7 bases and J by 0 bases. This CDR3 is built from 13 residues. Germline CDR1 and CDR2: SNHLY and FYNNEI. The CDR3 sequence is CASKLANQETQYF. Written as DNA, the CDR3 is TGTGCCAGCAAACTAGCGAACCAAGAGACCCAGTACTTC.

This clone was seen a handful of times. The chain employs TRBV18 and TRBJ1-6; 7 positions match TRBD1. Trimming removed 3 bases from V and 7 bases from J; junction bases left unmatched: 6. Per germline, CDR1 KGHSH and CDR2 LQKENI. The CDR3 length is 15 residues. The CDR3 DNA is TGTGCCAGCTCACCCGAGGGACAGCTCAATTCACCCCTCCACTTT. Translated, it gives CASSPEGQLNSPLHF.

CDR3 sequence (DNA): TGTGCCAGTAGTATTCGGACACTTGGTAACTATGGCTACACCTTC. Amino acid sequence: CASSIRTLGNYGYTF. The chain has TRBV19 and TRBJ1-2; D perhaps matches TRBD1 (5 bases). This CDR3 has 15 residues. V lost 3 bases, J lost 1 base, and 12 bases lay in between. The germline CDR1 and CDR2 sequences are LNHDA and SQIVND (reference sequence).

Here the CDR3 reads CASSSRRLAGVGEQYF. The CDR3 DNA sequence: TGTGCCAGCAGCTCGAGGCGACTAGCGGGAGTCGGGGAGCAGTACTTC. The chain joins TRBV7-8 to TRBJ2-7, with 12 positions matching TRBD2. The J segment lost 7 bases and the V segment lost 4 bases, leaving 11 bases of the junction unmatched. This CDR3 contains 16 residues. The germline V gene encodes CDR1 SGHVS and CDR2 FQNEAQ.

V and J are TRBV4-1 and TRBJ2-1, with a weak D call TRBD2 (5 bases). CDR1 MGHRA and CDR2 YSYEKL come from the germline V gene. The CDR3 totals 15 residues. Trimming cost V 0 bases and J 7 bases, with 13 bases left between them. The CDR3 loop reads CASSQESGSRNEQFF. CDR3 coding DNA: TGCGCCAGCAGCCAAGAAAGCGGATCTCGGAATGAGCAGTTCTTC.

V gene TRBV9 combines with J gene TRBJ2-2; 10 bases fit TRBD1. Germline V gene lookup returns CDR1 SGDLS and CDR2 YYNGEE. The CDR3 runs 19 residues. V was clipped by 1 base and J by 1 base; unmatched bases: 10. CDR3 region: CASSVQAGTGAMNTGELFF. CDR3 bases: TGTGCCAGCAGCGTACAGGCCGGGACAGGGGCCATGAACACCGGGGAGCTGTTTTTT.

This clone was counted only a few times. The genes are TRBV4-1 and TRBJ2-7, with 15 bases matching TRBD2. The germline V gene encodes CDR1 MGHRA and CDR2 YSYEKL. The CDR3 spans 16 residues. V trimming: 1 base; J trimming: 5 bases; junction bases outside the gene matches: 3. This CDR3 reads CASSQGWTSGRDEQYF. CDR3 coding DNA: TGCGCCAGCAGCCAAGGTTGGACTAGCGGGAGGGACGAGCAGTACTTC.

The gene calls are TRBV18 and TRBJ2-3; TRBD2 aligns across 11 bases. With V trimmed by 3 bases and J by 5 bases, 10 bases remained unmatched. The CDR3 covers 17 residues. CDR1 KGHSH and CDR2 LQKENI come from the germline V gene. The CDR3: CASSPSLAGGFGDTQYF. Written as DNA, the CDR3 is TGTGCCAGCTCACCGAGCCTAGCGGGAGGATTCGGAGATACGCAGTATTTT.

The chain has TRBV7-5 and TRBJ2-7; the table names TRBD1, a call not compared with the DNA. TRBV7-5 is listed as a pseudogene. The CDR3 sequence is 17 residues long. The CDR3 loop reads CVRSPLSGIPRAHEQYF. Written as DNA, the CDR3 is TGTGTCAGAAGCCCTCTATCAGGGATACCCCGGGCCCACGAGCAGTACTTC.